This is a list of T cell receptor beta chains from one sample in a study of CD8 T cells in ankylosing spondylitis. TCRdb analysed the 5' RACE reads with MiXCR anew, one entry per CDR3 protein. The sample lists 700,000 to 850,000 distinct CDR3 sequences, about an eighth occurring once. Sequenced material: blood, either unsorted or a sorted T cell fraction (not recorded which). These receptors were taken from a male donor with ankylosing spondylitis. CDR3s include the opening cysteine and the closing phenylalanine or tryptophan. D genes are given only for firm matches. The size entry is marked missing in some rows and otherwise reads once, few, many or a size class.

>11|TRBV20-1|TRBJ1-5|.|many
CSAVRGQPQHF
TGCAGTGCCGTTCGCGGTCAGCCCCAGCATTTT
>14|TRBV29-1|TRBJ1-3|TRBD1|many
CSVSGQGAGNTIYF
TGCAGCGTCTCGGGACAGGGGGCTGGAAACACCATATATTTT
>15|TRBV2|TRBJ2-1|TRBD2|.
CASNLVAGSYNEQFF
TGTGCCAGCAATTTGGTAGCGGGGAGCTACAATGAGCAGTTCTTC
>14|TRBV6-1|TRBJ1-2|.|few
CASSLAGDSYGYTF
TGTGCCAGCAGCCTCGCGGGGGATTCCTATGGCTACACCTTC
>15|TRBV12-3/TRBV12-4|TRBJ1-4|TRBD1|.
CASSRRGASNEKLFF
TGTGCCAGCAGTCGCAGGGGGGCGTCTAATGAAAAACTGTTTTTT
>13|TRBV6-1|TRBJ2-3|TRBD2|few
CASTLRGGSSQYF
TGTGCCAGCACCCTAAGGGGAGGGTCATCGCAGTATTTT
>16|TRBV7-2|TRBJ2-1|TRBD2|.
CASSFLAGGPYNEQFF
TGTGCCAGCAGCTTTCTAGCGGGAGGGCCCTACAATGAGCAGTTCTTC
>13|TRBV7-2|TRBJ2-5|.|.
CASSPERAPWKYF
TGTGCCAGCAGCCCGGAGCGGGCCCCGTGGAAGTACTTC
>21|TRBV10-1|TRBJ2-1|TRBD2|few
CASSSYRDRWTSGSNRNEQFF
TGCGCCAGCAGTTCCTACCGGGACCGATGGACTAGCGGGAGTAACAGGAATGAGCAGTTCTTC
>15|TRBV7-2|TRBJ2-1|TRBD2|few
CASSLGLAGVGEQFF
TGTGCCAGCAGTCTAGGACTAGCGGGTGTCGGTGAGCAGTTCTTC
>14|TRBV24-1|TRBJ2-5|.|few
CATSDPRGRETQYF
TGTGCCACCAGTGATCCTCGGGGGCGAGAGACCCAGTACTTC
>12|TRBV6-2/TRBV6-3|TRBJ2-7|.|few
CASRTLASEQYF
TGTGCCAGCCGCACTCTAGCGTCCGAGCAGTACTTC
>16|TRBV28|TRBJ2-2|.|.
CASRKFRGLVTGELFF
TGTGCCAGCAGAAAGTTCCGGGGGCTGGTCACCGGGGAGCTGTTTTTT
>15|TRBV4-3|TRBJ2-3|.|.
CASSLQYSHTDTQYF
TGCGCCAGCAGCCTACAATACTCCCACACAGATACGCAGTATTTT
>11|TRBV20-1|TRBJ2-7|.|many
CSARTSYEQYF
TGCAGTGCTAGGACTAGCTACGAGCAGTACTTC
>16|TRBV12-3/TRBV12-4|TRBJ2-1|.|.
CASSYGRTTATNEQFF
TGTGCCAGCAGCTACGGAAGGACAACAGCCACTAATGAGCAGTTCTTC
>16|TRBV18|TRBJ2-7|TRBD2|.
CASSLLLAGVSYEQYF
TGTGCCAGCTCCCTTCTCCTAGCGGGAGTTAGCTACGAGCAGTACTTC
>16|TRBV11-3|TRBJ2-1|TRBD2|.
CASSLAASGSIKEQFF
TGTGCCAGCAGCTTAGCGGCTAGCGGGAGTATCAAGGAGCAGTTCTTC